Listed below are T cell receptor beta chains from one sample, sequenced in a study of T cell responses to AZD1222 COVID-19 vaccine. The table came from immunoSEQ multiplex PCR; TCRdb's copy has only in-frame clones and leaves some out. This sample has more than 150,000 clones; around 90% occur once, and the top ten carry 0.49%. Sequenced material: peripheral blood, taken on day 0 of AZD1222 vaccination. All receptors come from an adult in good health. CDR3s leave out the opening cysteine and the closing phenylalanine or tryptophan. Clone sizes are given selectively: once, few, many, or a class where the clone is expanded.

v_call: TRBV20-1; clone_size: -; j_call: TRBJ2-7; cdr3_aa: SASQGYEQY
v_call: TRBV12-5; clone_size: -; j_call: TRBJ1-1; cdr3_aa: ASGLGTPNTEAF
v_call: TRBV6-2/TRBV6-3; clone_size: -; j_call: TRBJ1-1; cdr3_aa: ASSRTGWGGGTEAF
v_call: TRBV7-9; clone_size: -; j_call: TRBJ2-7; cdr3_aa: ASSLEAGGVYEQY
v_call: TRBV3-1/TRBV3-2; clone_size: once; j_call: TRBJ1-6; cdr3_aa: ASSLPPSTGGHSPLH
v_call: TRBV6-5; clone_size: once; j_call: TRBJ1-4; cdr3_aa: ASRLGQGAGKLF
v_call: TRBV4-2; clone_size: -; j_call: TRBJ2-2; cdr3_aa: ASSQGRHGSRNTGELF
v_call: TRBV10-3; clone_size: medium-sized; j_call: TRBJ2-1; cdr3_aa: AISEGSRDYNEQF
v_call: TRBV9; clone_size: once; j_call: TRBJ1-1; cdr3_aa: ASSVGPGGNYEAF
v_call: TRBV19; clone_size: -; j_call: TRBJ1-2; cdr3_aa: ASSPGAWGYGYT
v_call: TRBV6-5; clone_size: few; j_call: TRBJ1-1; cdr3_aa: ASRPIRENTEAF
v_call: TRBV2; clone_size: -; j_call: TRBJ1-1; cdr3_aa: AGQGPGGTEAF
v_call: TRBV9; clone_size: -; j_call: TRBJ2-1; cdr3_aa: ASSVTGINSYNEQF
v_call: TRBV5-1; clone_size: -; j_call: TRBJ1-2; cdr3_aa: ASRAGTGALYGYT